Listed below are T cell receptor beta chains from one sample, sequenced in a study of T cell responses to AZD1222 COVID-19 vaccine. Libraries were prepared by immunoSEQ multiplex PCR; TCRdb keeps only in-frame clonotypes and omits some of them. Among about 110,000 clones listed, 87% were seen once. The material sequenced was peripheral blood, taken on day 0 of AZD1222 vaccination. The receptors originated from an adult in good health. CDR3s include the opening cysteine and the closing phenylalanine or tryptophan. Fields, in order: V gene, J gene, D gene, clone size, CDR3 DNA, CDR3 protein. A D gene is named only where the DNA matches it firmly. Not every row has a clone size; where given, it reads once, few, many or a size class.

V: TRBV6-2/TRBV6-3
J: TRBJ2-4
D: .
size: once
DNA: TGTGCCAGCAGTTCCGGGGCCTTAAACATTCAGTACTTC
CDR3: CASSSGALNIQYF

V: TRBV24-1
J: TRBJ2-3
D: .
size: .
DNA: TGTGCCACCAGTGTTGGCGGAAGCACAGATACGCAGTATTTT
CDR3: CATSVGGSTDTQYF

V: TRBV6-2/TRBV6-3
J: TRBJ1-1
D: TRBD1
size: .
DNA: TGTGCCAGCAGTTACTCGGCGATCGACCTGACAGGGGAACACACTGAAGCTTTCTTT
CDR3: CASSYSAIDLTGEHTEAFF

V: TRBV16
J: TRBJ1-6
D: .
size: .
DNA: TGTGCCAGCAGCCATGACTGGGTTGGTAATTCACCCCTCCACTTT
CDR3: CASSHDWVGNSPLHF

V: TRBV5-1
J: TRBJ1-6
D: TRBD1
size: .
DNA: TGCGCCAGCAGCTTAGGAGGGGGCTATTCACCCCTCCACTTT
CDR3: CASSLGGGYSPLHF

V: TRBV7-8
J: TRBJ1-4
D: .
size: .
DNA: TGTGCCAGCAGCTTTGTAGGGTTGAATGAAAAACTGTTTTTT
CDR3: CASSFVGLNEKLFF

V: TRBV7-3
J: TRBJ2-7
D: .
size: .
DNA: TGTGCCAGCAGCCCCGGGGCTACGCGACGGATTCCCTACGAGCAGTACTTC
CDR3: CASSPGATRRIPYEQYF

V: TRBV10-3
J: TRBJ1-4
D: .
size: .
DNA: TGTGCCATCAGTGATACGGGGCTTGGGTATGAAAAACTGTTTTTT
CDR3: CAISDTGLGYEKLFF

V: TRBV7-9
J: TRBJ2-7
D: .
size: .
DNA: TGTGCCAGCAGCTCGCGACAGAACTACGAGCAGTACTTC
CDR3: CASSSRQNYEQYF

V: TRBV4-2
J: TRBJ2-7
D: .
size: few
DNA: TGTGCCAGCAGCCAAGCTGTTAGCTACGAGCAGTACTTC
CDR3: CASSQAVSYEQYF

V: TRBV5-4
J: TRBJ1-3
D: .
size: once
DNA: TGTGCCAGCAGCTTCTCCGGGACAACCGGAAACACCATATATTTT
CDR3: CASSFSGTTGNTIYF

V: TRBV9
J: TRBJ2-7
D: TRBD2
size: .
DNA: TGTGCCAGCAGCGCACTAGCGGGGTCCTGGGAGCAGTACTTC
CDR3: CASSALAGSWEQYF

V: TRBV28
J: TRBJ2-7
D: .
size: .
DNA: TGTGCCAGCAGTTTTCCCCGGACTTTAAGCTCCTACGAGCAGTACTTC
CDR3: CASSFPRTLSSYEQYF

V: TRBV4-3
J: TRBJ1-1
D: .
size: .
DNA: TGCGCCAGCAGCCAAGAAAACACCCTTGAAGCTTTCTTT
CDR3: CASSQENTLEAFF

V: TRBV7-2
J: TRBJ2-1
D: .
size: .
DNA: TGTGCCAGCAGCGATAACATGGGTGATGAGCAGTTCTTC
CDR3: CASSDNMGDEQFF

V: TRBV28
J: TRBJ2-7
D: .
size: once
DNA: TGTGCCAGCAGTTTTGTATCCTACGAGCAGTACTTC
CDR3: CASSFVSYEQYF

V: TRBV28
J: TRBJ2-3
D: TRBD2
size: .
DNA: TGTGCCAGCAGTACGACTAGCGGAATTAGCACAGATACGCAGTATTTT
CDR3: CASSTTSGISTDTQYF

V: TRBV11-2
J: TRBJ2-7
D: TRBD1
size: .
DNA: TGTGCCAGCAGCTCAGGGGGTAACTCCTACGAGCAGTACTTC
CDR3: CASSSGGNSYEQYF

V: TRBV19
J: TRBJ2-1
D: TRBD1
size: .
DNA: TGTGCCACTGCGAGGGGGCCATACAATGAGCAGTTCTTC
CDR3: CATARGPYNEQFF

V: TRBV7-3
J: TRBJ2-3
D: .
size: .
DNA: TGTGCCAGCAGCTTAGCACAGTACGATGGTACGCAGTATTTT
CDR3: CASSLAQYDGTQYF

V: TRBV7-2
J: TRBJ2-3
D: TRBD1
size: .
DNA: TGTGCCAGCAGCTTTGGGACAGGGCTAAGCACAGATACGCAGTATTTT
CDR3: CASSFGTGLSTDTQYF

V: TRBV5-5
J: TRBJ2-7
D: .
size: .
DNA: TGTGCCAGCAGCTTGGGGACGGATTCCTACGAGCAGTACTTC
CDR3: CASSLGTDSYEQYF

V: TRBV5-6
J: TRBJ1-3
D: .
size: .
DNA: TGTGCCAGCAGCTTGATAGGGGGTACTGGAAACACCATATATTTT
CDR3: CASSLIGGTGNTIYF

V: TRBV7-2
J: TRBJ2-7
D: .
size: .
DNA: TGTGCCAGCAGCTTTCTGGGGGGAGTTAGCTACGAGCAGTACTTC
CDR3: CASSFLGGVSYEQYF

V: TRBV4-1
J: TRBJ1-6
D: .
size: .
DNA: TGCGCCAGCAGCCAAGGTGGGGGAAGAGGGAATTCACCCCTCCACTTT
CDR3: CASSQGGGRGNSPLHF

V: TRBV4-3
J: TRBJ2-3
D: TRBD2
size: few
DNA: TGCGCCAGCAGCCAAGAGGGGAGGGATACAGATACGCAGTATTTT
CDR3: CASSQEGRDTDTQYF

V: TRBV5-6
J: TRBJ1-5
D: TRBD1
size: .
DNA: TGTGCCAGCAGCTCCTGGGGACAGGGGATTCAGCCCCAGCATTTT
CDR3: CASSSWGQGIQPQHF

V: TRBV30
J: TRBJ2-1
D: TRBD1
size: .
DNA: TGTGCCTGGAGTCCCATGGGACAGGGGGCGTTAAATGAGCAGTTCTTC
CDR3: CAWSPMGQGALNEQFF